This T cell receptor beta chain was sequenced during a study of T cells in Graves' hyperthyroidism and ophthalmopathy. Study at large: Blood was drawn when the patient was first diagnosed and still untreated. Study-level results: Most expanded thyroid clonotypes above 0.001 recurred in blood.

Amplification of TCR beta CDR3 regions used RNA as the template. A first-round RT-PCR of the TCR CDR3 used the HTBI primer set. TCRdb used MiXCR to reprocess the multiplex PCR reads, holding one entry per CDR3 protein. This repertoire shows a few hundred thousand distinct CDR3 sequences, 18% found once; its top ten account for about 49%. Points on this clonotype: Its antigen remains unidentified.

Clinical symptoms, serum thyroxine, TRAb, thyroid ultrasound and orbital computed tomography informed diagnoses. Germline V gene lookup returns CDR1 SGDLS and CDR2 YYNGEE. The V and J ends lost 0 bases and 7 bases respectively, with 13 bases between them. The CDR3 sequence is 15 residues long. The sequenced sample consisted of blood. The chain joins TRBV9 to TRBJ1-4; D is possibly TRBD1 (6 bases). The origin of this receptor is a woman aged 45 to 65 with Graves' hyperthyroidism. DNA of the CDR3: TGTGCCAGCAGCGTAGAGCCAGGGGCGCCTGAAAAACTGTTTTTT. Residues: CASSVEPGAPEKLFF.